This T cell receptor beta chain stems from a study of memory CD4+ T cells and cytomegalovirus serostatus. Turning to the study itself: This sample comes from healthy Belgian adults, eight or nine CMV seropositive, roughly 22 seronegative.

Here immunoSEQ multiplex PCR was the method, and the copy in TCRdb shows in-frame clones only, minus some. There are 50,000 or so clones in the sample; over 75% occur only once, and roughly 0.6% lies in the top ten. Single viable CD3+CD4+CD8-CD45RO+ cells were sorted as the memory CD4+ T cells. The germline gives CDR1 MNHEY, CDR2 SMNVEV (reference sequence). This CDR3 contains 17 residues. Unmatched junction bases numbered 12, after V lost 6 bases and J lost 0 bases. The sequenced material came from memory CD4+ T cells from blood. The genes are TRBV27 and TRBJ2-7; TRBD1 matches 9 bases. The sequence derives from an adult in good health and CMV-seronegative. In DNA, the CDR3 is TGTGCCAGCAGACCGGGACAGGGCTTGTTCTCCTCCTACGAGCAGTACTTC. Its protein is CASRPGQGLFSSYEQYF.